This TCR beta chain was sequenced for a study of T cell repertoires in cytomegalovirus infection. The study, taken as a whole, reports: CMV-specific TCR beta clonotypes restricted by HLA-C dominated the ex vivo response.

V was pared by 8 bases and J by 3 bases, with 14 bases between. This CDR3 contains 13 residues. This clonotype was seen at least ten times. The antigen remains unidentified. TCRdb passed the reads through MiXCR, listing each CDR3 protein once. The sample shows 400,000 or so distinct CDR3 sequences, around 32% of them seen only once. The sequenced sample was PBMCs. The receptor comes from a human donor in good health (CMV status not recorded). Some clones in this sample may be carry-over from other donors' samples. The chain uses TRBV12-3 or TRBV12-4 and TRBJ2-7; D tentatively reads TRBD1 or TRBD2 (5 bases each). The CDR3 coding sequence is TGTGCCAGCGGGCCCGATGGGGGCTACGAGCAGTACTTC. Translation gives CASGPDGGYEQYF.